This T cell receptor beta chain was identified during a study of spatial heterogeneity in lung cancer. The length of the CDR3 is 14 residues. CDR1 and CDR2 from the germline V gene are ENHRY and SYGVKD. Trimming shortened V by 8 bases and J by 2 bases, and 12 bases separated the two germline ends. The time point here: sample taken at primary tumor resection. The donors comprised around 72 untreated early-stage non-small cell lung cancer patients. TCRdb re-called the 5' RACE reads through MiXCR, storing one row per CDR3 protein. The data contain 6,000 to 9,000 distinct CDR3 sequences, more than 3% of them singletons. The sample holds many counts of this clonotype. Antigen: not known. Study-wide results and caveats: In tumors, expanded intratumoral alpha and beta TCR counts tracked mutation counts.

This TCR was recovered from a male donor with early-stage non-small cell lung cancer. Sample: lung tumor tissue, taken at surgery. The rearrangement uses TRBV10-3 and TRBJ2-2, with a tentative D call TRBD2 (6 bases). The CDR3 sequence: CAIAEGYNTGELFF. For the CDR3, the DNA is TGTGCCATCGCGGAGGGTTACAACACCGGGGAGCTGTTTTTT.